The 28 T cell receptor beta chains below all came from one sample that was sequenced in a study of T cell responses to AZD1222 COVID-19 vaccine. Assay used: immunoSEQ multiplex PCR; TCRdb lists only in-frame clones, some missing. The data hold about 59,000 clones, with approximately 80% observed a single time. Sequencing used peripheral blood, obtained on day 0 of AZD1222 vaccination. These receptor sequences come from an adult in good health.

Note on this clone: Mismatch with germline at one junction end may stem from a read error. The CDR3 bases are TGTGCTAGCAGCATACCGGGACAGGGCCGGGAGACCCAGTACTTC. Amino acids: CASSIPGQGRETQYF. The V call is TRBV7-7, the J call TRBJ2-5, with TRBD1 matching over 9 bases. The germline V gene encodes CDR1 SSHAT and CDR2 FNYEAQ (reference sequence). CDR3 size: 15 residues.

The CDR3, as DNA: TGTGCCAGCAGCAAATTCCTGAGGAGCGGGAGTTGGTACGAGCAGTACGTC. Translated: CASSKFLRSGSWYEQYV. The genes are TRBV21-1 and TRBJ2-7; the DNA was not compared with TRBD2, the D call given in the table. TRBV21-1 is a known pseudogene. The CDR3 contains 17 residues.

This chain uses TRBV18 with TRBJ1-1; D not certain. This CDR3 has 13 residues. CDR1 and CDR2 (germline): KGHSH, LQKENI. Trimming took 3 bases from V and 2 from J, leaving 7 bases between them. The CDR3 reads CASSPNENTEAFF. The CDR3, as DNA: TGTGCCAGCTCACCTAATGAAAACACTGAAGCTTTCTTT.

V and J are TRBV6-2 or TRBV6-3 and TRBJ2-3, with D hard to call. The length of the CDR3 is 12 residues. CDR1 and CDR2 from the germline V gene are MNHEY and SVGEGT. V lost 6 bases and J lost 6, with 10 bases in between. This CDR3 is CASSPTADTQYF. CDR3 coding DNA: TGTGCCAGCAGCCCAACTGCGGATACGCAGTATTTT.

The rearrangement joins TRBV4-2 to TRBJ2-1; the D call may be TRBD1 or TRBD2 (6 bases each). The germline gives CDR1 LGHNA, CDR2 YNFKEQ. Trimming cost V 1 base and J 9 bases, with 19 bases left between them. The CDR3 is made up of 16 amino acids. The CDR3 DNA follows: TGTGCCAGCAGCCAAGTAAAAGGGGGGAGTCATGGTGAGCAGTTCTTC. It translates to CASSQVKGGSHGEQFF.

This chain links TRBV29-1 with TRBJ1-2; weak D call: TRBD1 (5 bases). CDR1 and CDR2 (germline): SQVTM, ANQGSEA. V lost 6 bases and J lost 1, with 12 bases in between. This CDR3 is built from 13 residues. The CDR3 loop is CSVGTDHNYGYTF. The CDR3 nucleotides are TGCAGCGTAGGGACGGATCATAACTATGGCTACACCTTC. Full variable domain (remainder filled in from reference TRBV29-1 and TRBJ1-2): SAVISQKPSRDICQRGTSLTIQCQVDSQVTMMFWYRQQPGQSLTLIATANQGSEATYESGFVIDKFPISRPNLTFSTLTVSNMSPEDSSIYLCSVGTDHNYGYTFGSGTRLTVV.

This clone appeared a single time. This chain joins TRBV6-5 and TRBJ2-1; a possible D gene is TRBD2 (5 bases). The CDR3 extends over 13 amino acids. Looked up from germline, CDR1 is MNHEY and CDR2 is SVGAGI. V was pared by 2 bases and J by 6 bases, with 8 bases between. CDR3 region: CASSYTLANEQFF. The CDR3 DNA reads as TGTGCCAGCAGTTACACTCTAGCCAATGAGCAGTTCTTC.

In this sample, this clone turned up a few times. The chain couples TRBV11-2 to TRBJ1-1; D is ambiguous. The ends were cut back, 5 bases at V and 2 bases at J, with 18 bases in the middle. Germline CDR1 is SGHAT and CDR2 is FQNNGV. There are 16 residues in the CDR3. CDR3 in amino acids: CASSPRFTARNTEAFF. The DNA of the CDR3 is TGTGCCAGCAGCCCGCGGTTTACGGCCCGCAACACTGAAGCTTTCTTT.

This clone was detected a few times. The rearrangement links TRBV11-2 to TRBJ2-2; TRBD2 agrees at 11 bases. The CDR3 has 16 residues. Trimming at V came to 5 bases and at J to 5 bases, leaving 7 bases not matched to a gene. Per germline, CDR1 SGHAT and CDR2 FQNNGV. The CDR3 loop is CASSVNSGRVTGELFF. CDR3 nucleotide sequence: TGTGCCAGCAGCGTCAATAGCGGGAGGGTGACCGGGGAGCTGTTTTTT.

The rearrangement joins TRBV18 to TRBJ1-6; 10 bases match TRBD1. CDR1 and CDR2 (germline): KGHSH, LQKENI. CDR3 length: 15 amino acids. J gave up 7 bases and V 3 bases, and 3 bases lay outside the gene matches. DNA for the CDR3: TGTGCCAGCTCACCCGGACAGGGGGTAAATTCACCCCTCCACTTT. Translating it yields CASSPGQGVNSPLHF. Full variable domain (outside the CDR3, taken from reference TRBV18 and TRBJ1-6): NAGVMQNPRHLVRRRGQEARLRCSPMKGHSHVYWYRQLPEEGLKFMVYLQKENIIDESGMPKERFSAEFPKEGPSILRIQQVVRGDSAAYFCASSPGQGVNSPLHFGNGTRLTVT.

This clone appeared once. This rearrangement joins TRBV5-6 to TRBJ1-5, with a tentative D call TRBD1 (5 bases). The CDR3 is 14 amino acids. Germline CDR1 is SGHDT and CDR2 is YYEEEE. Trimming removed 4 bases at V and 0 bases at J, with 8 bases between. This chain's CDR3 is CASSRQFSNQPQHF. Here the CDR3 DNA reads TGTGCCAGCAGCCGACAGTTTAGCAATCAGCCCCAGCATTTT.

The chain combines TRBV7-2 with TRBJ1-2; D is perhaps TRBD1 (5 bases). This CDR3 is built from 16 residues. Germline V CDR1 and CDR2: SGHTA, FQGNSA. V was clipped by 3 bases and J by 4 bases, with 18 bases between them. CDR3 region: CASSFGGTALSYGYTF. DNA of the CDR3: TGTGCCAGCAGCTTTGGGGGGACCGCCTTGAGCTATGGCTACACCTTC.

The chain uses TRBV6-5 and TRBJ1-1, with 8 bases that match TRBD1. Germline V gene sequence: CDR1 MNHEY, CDR2 SVGAGI. This CDR3 has 14 amino acids. Trimming took 4 bases from V and 3 from J; bases not matched to a gene: 4. CDR3 DNA: TGTGCCAGCAGTTTCAGGGGGCGGGACACTGAAGCTTTCTTT. This sequence encodes CASSFRGRDTEAFF.

The chain employs TRBV5-5 and TRBJ1-6, with 8 nucleotides matching TRBD1. V lost 0 bases and J lost 10; bases outside the gene matches: 6. CDR3 length: 15 amino acids. The germline V gene encodes CDR1 SGHKS and CDR2 YYEKEE (reference sequence). This CDR3 reads CASSLGTGYRSPLHF. CDR3 nucleotide sequence: TGTGCCAGCAGCTTGGGGACAGGGTATCGGTCACCCCTCCACTTT. Drawing the rest from reference TRBV5-5 and TRBJ1-6, the complete variable domain is DAGVTQSPTHLIKTRGQQVTLRCSPISGHKSVSWYQQVLGQGPQFIFQYYEKEERGRGNFPDRFSARQFPNYSSELNVNALLLGDSALYLCASSLGTGYRSPLHFGNGTRLTVT.

The chain recombines TRBV12-3 or TRBV12-4 with TRBJ2-7, with D perhaps TRBD1 (6 bases). Between the trimmed V and J ends, which lost 5 bases and 6 bases, there was a span of 11 bases. The CDR3 covers 12 residues. The CDR3 sequence is CASSTTGLEQYF. In DNA form, the CDR3 reads TGTGCCAGCAGTACGACAGGACTCGAGCAGTACTTC.

The count of this clone is one. The chain employs TRBV6-1 and TRBJ2-7; D not resolved. Looked up from germline, CDR1 is MNHNS and CDR2 is SASEGT. Trimming stripped 2 bases from V and 6 bases from J, with 8 bases between. CDR3 length equals 12 residues. In DNA, the CDR3 is TGTGCCAGCAGTGAATATGGTGGCGAGCAGTACGTC. This sequence encodes CASSEYGGEQYV.

The V gene is TRBV24-1, the J gene TRBJ1-2; the D gene is possibly TRBD1 (6 bases). Germline-derived CDR1 and CDR2 are KGHDR and SFDVKD. CDR3 size: 13 residues. V gave up 4 bases and J gave up 9 bases, with 14 bases separating them. The CDR3 DNA is TGTGCCACCAGTGACGTCGACAGGTCGAGCTACACCTTC. It encodes CATSDVDRSSYTF.

This sequence joins TRBV6-5 and TRBJ2-6; D unclear. The V and J ends lost 6 bases and 0 bases respectively, with 9 bases between them. The length of the CDR3 is 15 residues. Germline CDR1 reads MNHEY; CDR2 reads SVGAGI. CDR3: CASRPTLSGANVLTF. CDR3 DNA: TGTGCCAGCAGACCGACCCTCTCTGGGGCCAACGTCCTGACTTTC.

The J gene is TRBJ2-1, the V gene TRBV6-2 or TRBV6-3, with 9 bases matching TRBD1. Trimming removed 4 bases from V and 8 bases from J; junction bases left unmatched: 6. The CDR3 has 14 residues. Germline V gene lookup returns CDR1 MNHEY and CDR2 SVGEGT. DNA for the CDR3: TGTGCCAGCAGTTCCCCGGGACAGGGCCATGAGCAGTTCTTC. This codes for CASSSPGQGHEQFF.

The chain recombines TRBV9 with TRBJ1-1; the D is unclear. V dropped 4 bases and J dropped 1 base, with 14 bases sitting between them. Germline-derived CDR1 and CDR2 are SGDLS and YYNGEE. The CDR3 extends over 15 amino acids. The chain's CDR3 is CASSPTGVWNTEAFF. CDR3 in DNA: TGTGCCAGCAGCCCAACTGGGGTTTGGAACACTGAAGCTTTCTTT.

The chain employs TRBV6-2 or TRBV6-3 and TRBJ2-3, with D maybe TRBD2 (5 bases). V was pared by 2 bases and J by 4 bases, with 13 bases between. The CDR3 extends over 15 amino acids. CDR1 and CDR2 (germline): MNHEY, SVGEGT. CDR3 loop: CASSYSRAGADTQYF. For the CDR3, the DNA is TGTGCCAGCAGTTACAGCCGGGCCGGGGCAGATACGCAGTATTTT.

The V and J genes are TRBV4-3 and TRBJ2-3; D remains ambiguous. This CDR3 is built from 14 residues. CDR1 is LGHNA and CDR2 is YSLEER in the germline V gene. V was clipped by 0 bases and J by 0 bases, with 4 bases between them. As DNA, the CDR3 is TGCGCCAGCAGCCAAGATACCAGCACAGATACGCAGTATTTT. As protein: CASSQDTSTDTQYF.

The rearrangement joins TRBV6-5 to TRBJ1-3; D not certain. CDR1 is MNHEY, CDR2 SVGAGI, per germline. V was cut by 7 bases and J by 8 bases, with 9 bases left in between. CDR3 length: 11 amino acids. As DNA, the CDR3 is TGTGCCAGCATTTTTTGGGACACCATATATTTT. Amino acids: CASIFWDTIYF.

The J gene is TRBJ1-1, the V gene TRBV6-5; weak D call: TRBD1 (5 bases). The CDR3 has 14 amino acids. Per the germline V gene, CDR1 is MNHEY and CDR2 is SVGAGI. Trimming cost V 2 bases and J 1 base, with 8 bases left between them. The CDR3 bases are TGTGCCAGCAGTTACGTTCAGGGGAACACTGAAGCTTTCTTT. Protein sequence: CASSYVQGNTEAFF.

The J gene is TRBJ2-1, the V gene TRBV28, with 8 bases aligning to TRBD2. This CDR3 comprises 15 residues. Germline V CDR1 and CDR2: MDHEN, SYDVKM. V shed 3 bases, J shed 8 bases, and the junction held 9 bases outside the gene matches. CDR3 nucleotides: TGTGCCAGCAGTTTTTGGGGACTAGTATCAGATGAGCAGTTCTTC. It codes for CASSFWGLVSDEQFF.

Turning to this clone: The junction departs from germline at one end; a sequencing error may be responsible. The gene calls are TRBV11-3 and TRBJ2-3, with 10 bases that match TRBD2. The CDR3 totals 12 residues. CDR1 and CDR2 (germline): SGHNT, YENEEA. CDR3 nucleotides: TGTGCCAGCAGCTCTGGAGGGAGCGGGAGGGGCTTT. Protein sequence: CASSSGGSGRGF. The full variable domain, in which reference TRBV11-3 and TRBJ2-3 provide the parts outside the CDR3, is EAGVVQSPRYKIIEKKQPVAFWCNPISGHNTLYWYLQNLGQGPELLIRYENEEAVDDSQLPKDRFSAERLKGVDSTLKIQPAELGDSAVYLCASSSGGSGRGFGPGTRLTVL.

The rearrangement uses TRBV12-3 or TRBV12-4 and TRBJ1-5, with D maybe TRBD1 (6 bases). The ends were cut back, 0 bases at V and 12 bases at J, with 9 bases in the middle. This CDR3 spans 12 amino acids. For the CDR3, the DNA is TGTGCCAGCAGTTTAGCGGGGGGGCACCAGCATTTT. This codes for CASSLAGGHQHF.

The chain employs TRBV6-5 and TRBJ2-1; TRBD1 or TRBD2 may be the D gene (5 bases each). Germline lookup yields CDR1 MNHEY and CDR2 SVGAGI. This CDR3 is built from 13 residues. V gave up 5 bases and J gave up 7 bases, with 12 bases separating them. CDR3 sequence reads: CASSRDRRNEQFF. The CDR3 region has the DNA TGTGCCAGCAGTCGGGACCGGAGGAATGAGCAGTTCTTC.